This T cell receptor beta chain emerged from a study of T cell responses to AZD1222 COVID-19 vaccine. Study-level points and caveats: Females made up more of the donors, who were largely white British, and clonal diversity may have come out too low.

This clone appeared a single time. Its antigen is currently unknown. From germline, CDR1 is KGHSH and CDR2 LQKENI. The CDR3 has 13 residues. The ends were cut back, 3 bases at V and 1 base at J, with 6 bases in the middle. Libraries were prepared by immunoSEQ multiplex PCR; TCRdb keeps only in-frame clonotypes and omits some of them. The profile shows approximately 80,000 clones, approximately 85% of them singletons. The chain employs TRBV18 and TRBJ1-1; no definite D call. The TCR sequence derives from an adult who received the AZD1222 COVID-19 vaccine. The source material was peripheral blood, sampled 28 days after the second AZD1222 dose. This CDR3 reads CASSPEGNTEAFF. In DNA form, the CDR3 reads TGTGCCAGCTCACCGGAAGGGAACACTGAAGCTTTCTTT.